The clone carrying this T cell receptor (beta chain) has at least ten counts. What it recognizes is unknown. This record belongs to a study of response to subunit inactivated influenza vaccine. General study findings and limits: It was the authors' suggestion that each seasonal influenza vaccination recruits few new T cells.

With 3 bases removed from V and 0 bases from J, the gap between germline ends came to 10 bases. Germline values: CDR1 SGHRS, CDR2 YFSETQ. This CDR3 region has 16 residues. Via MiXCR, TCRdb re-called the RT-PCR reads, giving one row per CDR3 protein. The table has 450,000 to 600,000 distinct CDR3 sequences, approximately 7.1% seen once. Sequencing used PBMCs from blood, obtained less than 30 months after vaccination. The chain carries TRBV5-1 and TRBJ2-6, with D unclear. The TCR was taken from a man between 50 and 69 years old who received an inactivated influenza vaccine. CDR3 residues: CASSYTASSGANVLTF. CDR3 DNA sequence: TGCGCCAGCAGCTACACAGCCAGCTCTGGGGCCAACGTCCTGACTTTC.